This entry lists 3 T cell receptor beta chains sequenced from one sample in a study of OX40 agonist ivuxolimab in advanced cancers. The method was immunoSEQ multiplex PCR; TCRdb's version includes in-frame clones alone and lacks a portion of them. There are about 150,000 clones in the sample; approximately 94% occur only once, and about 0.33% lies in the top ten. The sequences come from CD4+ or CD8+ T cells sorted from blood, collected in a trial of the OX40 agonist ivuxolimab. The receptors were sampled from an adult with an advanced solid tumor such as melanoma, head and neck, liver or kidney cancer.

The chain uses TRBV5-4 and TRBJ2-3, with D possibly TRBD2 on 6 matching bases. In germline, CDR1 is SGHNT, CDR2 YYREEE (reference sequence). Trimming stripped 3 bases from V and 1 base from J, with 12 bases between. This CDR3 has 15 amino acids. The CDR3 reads CASSSPSGGTDTQYF. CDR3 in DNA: TGTGCCAGCAGCTCACCGTCGGGGGGCACAGATACGCAGTATTTT.

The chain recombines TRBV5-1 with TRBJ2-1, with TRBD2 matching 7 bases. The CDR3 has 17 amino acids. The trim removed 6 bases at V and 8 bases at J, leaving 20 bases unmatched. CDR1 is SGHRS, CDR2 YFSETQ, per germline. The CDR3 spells CASNTSPRGGSRDEQFF. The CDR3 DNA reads TGCGCCAGCAACACCTCCCCGCGGGGCGGGAGTAGGGATGAGCAGTTCTTC.

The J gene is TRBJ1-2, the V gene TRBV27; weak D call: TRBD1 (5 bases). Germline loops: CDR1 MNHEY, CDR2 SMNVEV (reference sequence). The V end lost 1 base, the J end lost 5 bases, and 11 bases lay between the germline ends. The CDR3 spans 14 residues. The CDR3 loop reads CASSLLGGGYGYTF. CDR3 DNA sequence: TGTGCCAGCAGTTTATTGGGGGGTGGATATGGCTACACCTTC.